This T cell receptor beta chain was sequenced for a study of glioma-infiltrating T cells after dendritic cell vaccination. Turning to the study itself: Autologous tumor lysate-pulsed dendritic cell vaccination was given between the early 2000s and the early 2010s. Study observations and caveats: Longer survival after dendritic cell vaccination followed higher pretreatment TIL content.

Per germline, CDR1 GTSNPN and CDR2 SVGIG (reference sequence). The CDR3 runs 13 residues. V was pared by 2 bases and J by 6 bases, with 13 bases between. The PCR used 60 V beta and 13 J beta primers. The table came from immunoSEQ multiplex PCR; TCRdb's copy has only in-frame clones and leaves some out. This sample yields about 82,000 clones, of which roughly 89% are seen a single time; under 4% belongs to the top ten. Points on this clone: Its matching antigen is unknown.

The sequences come from blood, collected before dendritic cell vaccination. The chain recombines TRBV30 with TRBJ2-5, with D possibly being TRBD1 (5 bases). The clonotype was recovered from a human donor with glioblastoma. The CDR3 coding sequence is TGTGCCTGGAGTCCAACAGGTGGGCAGACCCAGTACTTC. Translating gives CAWSPTGGQTQYF. Full variable domain (outside the CDR3, taken from reference TRBV30 and TRBJ2-5): SQTIHQWPATLVQPVGSPLSLECTVEGTSNPNLYWYRQAAGRGLQLLFYSVGIGQISSEVPQNLSASRPQDRQFILSSKKLLLSDSGFYLCAWSPTGGQTQYFGPGTRLLVL.